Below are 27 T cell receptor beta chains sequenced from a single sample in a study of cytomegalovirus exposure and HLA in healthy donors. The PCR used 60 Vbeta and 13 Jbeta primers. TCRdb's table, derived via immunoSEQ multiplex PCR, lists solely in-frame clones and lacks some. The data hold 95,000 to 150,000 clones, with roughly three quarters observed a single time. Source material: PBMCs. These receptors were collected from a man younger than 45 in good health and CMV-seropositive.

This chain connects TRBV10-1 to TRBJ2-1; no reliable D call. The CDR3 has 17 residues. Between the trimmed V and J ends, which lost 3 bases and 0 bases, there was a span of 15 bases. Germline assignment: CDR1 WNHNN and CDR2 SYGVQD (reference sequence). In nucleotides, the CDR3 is TGCGCCAGCAGTGAAGCTCGGCGGAACCGCTCCTACAATGAGCAGTTCTTC. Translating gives CASSEARRNRSYNEQFF.

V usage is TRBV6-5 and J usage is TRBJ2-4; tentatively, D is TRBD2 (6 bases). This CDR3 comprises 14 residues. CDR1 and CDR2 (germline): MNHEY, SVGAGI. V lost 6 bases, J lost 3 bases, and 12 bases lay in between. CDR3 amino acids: CASSAGRGKNIQYF. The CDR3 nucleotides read TGTGCCAGCAGCGCTGGGCGGGGCAAAAACATTCAGTACTTC.

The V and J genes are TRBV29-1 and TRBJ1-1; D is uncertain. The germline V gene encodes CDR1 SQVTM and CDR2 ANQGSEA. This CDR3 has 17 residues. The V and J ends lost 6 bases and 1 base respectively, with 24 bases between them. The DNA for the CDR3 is TGCAGCGTGATGCCTAGCGGGTCTAAAGGGCCGAACACTGAAGCTTTCTTT. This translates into CSVMPSGSKGPNTEAFF.

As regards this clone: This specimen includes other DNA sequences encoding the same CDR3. This CDR3 is CASSLFQRTESETQYF. The CDR3 nucleotides are TGTGCCAGCAGCCTGTTCCAGCGGACCGAGAGCGAGACCCAGTACTTC. The chain is built from TRBV5-8 and TRBJ2-5, with TRBD2 as a possible D gene (5 bases). This CDR3 has 16 amino acids. Looked up from germline, CDR1 is SGHTS and CDR2 is YDEGEE. V lost 4 bases, J lost 5 bases, and 21 bases lay in between. The full variable domain, completed using reference TRBV5-8 and TRBJ2-5, is EAGVTQSPTHLIKTRGQQATLRCSPISGHTSVYWYQQALGLGLQFLLWYDEGEERNRGNFPPRFSGRQFPNYSSELNVNALELEDSALYLCASSLFQRTESETQYFGPGTRLLVL.

The CDR3 region is CASFRDSATRAVDTQYF. CDR3 DNA sequence: TGTGCCAGCTTTAGGGATAGCGCGACCCGGGCGGTGGATACGCAGTATTTT. This chain links TRBV5-4 with TRBJ2-3; possibly TRBD2 for D (5 bases). In germline, CDR1 is SGHNT, CDR2 YYREEE (reference sequence). V was clipped by 7 bases and J by 6 bases, with 27 bases between them. The CDR3 has 17 amino acids.

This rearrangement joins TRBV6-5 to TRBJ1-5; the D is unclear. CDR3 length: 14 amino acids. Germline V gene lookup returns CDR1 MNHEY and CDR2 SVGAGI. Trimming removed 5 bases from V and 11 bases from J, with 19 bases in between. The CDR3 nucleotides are TGTGCCAGCAGTGCCCGGGAGAGCCGCAGATCCCAGCATTTT. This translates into CASSARESRRSQHF.

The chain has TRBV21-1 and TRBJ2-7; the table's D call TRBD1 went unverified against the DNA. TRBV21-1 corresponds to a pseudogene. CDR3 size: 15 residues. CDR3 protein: CASIFNRDRGYEQYF. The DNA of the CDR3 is TGTGCCAGTATTTTTAACCGGGACAGGGGCTACGAGCAGTACTTC.

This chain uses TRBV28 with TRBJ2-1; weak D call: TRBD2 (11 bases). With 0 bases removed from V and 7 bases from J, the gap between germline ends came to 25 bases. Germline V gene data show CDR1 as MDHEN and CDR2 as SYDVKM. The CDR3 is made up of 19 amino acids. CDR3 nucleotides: TGTGCCAGCAGTTTATGGTGGGACAGGGGTGCTAGCGGGAGGAATGAGCAGTTCTTC. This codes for CASSLWWDRGASGRNEQFF.

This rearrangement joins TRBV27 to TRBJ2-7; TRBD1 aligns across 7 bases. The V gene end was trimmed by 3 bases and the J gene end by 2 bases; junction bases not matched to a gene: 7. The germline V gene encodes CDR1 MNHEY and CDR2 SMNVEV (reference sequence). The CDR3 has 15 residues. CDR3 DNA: TGTGCCAGCAGTTTTCGACAGGGTGATCCCTACGAGCAGTACTTC. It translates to CASSFRQGDPYEQYF.

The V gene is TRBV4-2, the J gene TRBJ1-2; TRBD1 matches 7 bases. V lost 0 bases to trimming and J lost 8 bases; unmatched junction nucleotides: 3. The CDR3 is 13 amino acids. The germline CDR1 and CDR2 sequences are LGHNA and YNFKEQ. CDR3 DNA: TGTGCCAGCAGCCAAGATAAGGACAGGGGCTACACCTTC. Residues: CASSQDKDRGYTF.

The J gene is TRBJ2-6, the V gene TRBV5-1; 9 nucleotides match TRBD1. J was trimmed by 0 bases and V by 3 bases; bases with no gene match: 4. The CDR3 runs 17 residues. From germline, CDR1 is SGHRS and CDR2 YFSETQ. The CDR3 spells CASSSRDRDSGANVLTF. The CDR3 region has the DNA TGCGCCAGCAGCTCCCGGGACAGGGACTCTGGGGCCAACGTCCTGACTTTC.

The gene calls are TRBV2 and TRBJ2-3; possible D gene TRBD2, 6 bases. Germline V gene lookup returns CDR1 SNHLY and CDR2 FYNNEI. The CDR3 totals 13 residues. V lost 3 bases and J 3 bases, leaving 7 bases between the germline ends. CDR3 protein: CASSEGGTDTQYF. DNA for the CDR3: TGTGCCAGCAGTGAGGGGGGAACAGATACGCAGTATTTT.

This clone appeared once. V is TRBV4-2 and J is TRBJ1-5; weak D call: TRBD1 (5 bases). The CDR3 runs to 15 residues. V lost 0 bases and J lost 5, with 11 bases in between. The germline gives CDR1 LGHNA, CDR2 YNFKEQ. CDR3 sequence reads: CASSQDRRGDQPQHF. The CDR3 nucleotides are TGTGCCAGCAGCCAAGATCGACGGGGGGATCAGCCCCAGCATTTT.

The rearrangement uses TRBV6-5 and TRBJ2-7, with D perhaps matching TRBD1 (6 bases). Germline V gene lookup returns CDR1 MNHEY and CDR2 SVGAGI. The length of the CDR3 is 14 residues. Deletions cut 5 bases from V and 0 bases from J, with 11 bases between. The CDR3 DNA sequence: TGTGCCAGCAGTGAACAGGGATCCTCCTACGAGCAGTACTTC. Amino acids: CASSEQGSSYEQYF.

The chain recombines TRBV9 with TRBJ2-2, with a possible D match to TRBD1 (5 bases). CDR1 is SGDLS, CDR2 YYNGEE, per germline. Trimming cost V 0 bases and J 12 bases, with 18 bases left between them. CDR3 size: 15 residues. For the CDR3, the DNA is TGTGCCAGCAGCGTAGAAGGGGATGTAGTCGGAAAGCTGTTTTTT. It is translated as CASSVEGDVVGKLFF.

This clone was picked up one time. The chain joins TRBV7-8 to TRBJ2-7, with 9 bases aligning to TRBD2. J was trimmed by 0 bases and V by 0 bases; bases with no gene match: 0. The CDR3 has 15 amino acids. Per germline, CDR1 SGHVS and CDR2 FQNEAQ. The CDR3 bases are TGTGCCAGCAGCTTAGCACTAGCGGGCTCCTACGAGCAGTACTTC. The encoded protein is CASSLALAGSYEQYF.

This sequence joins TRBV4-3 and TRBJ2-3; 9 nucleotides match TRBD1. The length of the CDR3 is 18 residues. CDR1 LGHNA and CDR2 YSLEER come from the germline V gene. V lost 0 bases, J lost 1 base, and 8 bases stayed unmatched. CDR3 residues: CASSQDPQGAVGTDTQYF. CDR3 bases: TGCGCCAGCAGCCAAGACCCACAGGGGGCGGTCGGCACAGATACGCAGTATTTT.

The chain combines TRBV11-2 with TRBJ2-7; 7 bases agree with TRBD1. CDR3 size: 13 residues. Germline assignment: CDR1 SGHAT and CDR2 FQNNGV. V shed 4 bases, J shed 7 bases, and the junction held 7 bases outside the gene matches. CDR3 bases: TGTGCCAGCAGCTCAAACAGGGGTCTAGAGCAGTACTTC. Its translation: CASSSNRGLEQYF.

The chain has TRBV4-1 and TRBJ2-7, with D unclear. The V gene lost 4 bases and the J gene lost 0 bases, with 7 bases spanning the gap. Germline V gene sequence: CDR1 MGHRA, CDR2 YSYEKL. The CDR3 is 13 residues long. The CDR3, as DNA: TGCGCCAGCAGCCCTCACAACTCCTACGAGCAGTACTTC. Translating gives CASSPHNSYEQYF.

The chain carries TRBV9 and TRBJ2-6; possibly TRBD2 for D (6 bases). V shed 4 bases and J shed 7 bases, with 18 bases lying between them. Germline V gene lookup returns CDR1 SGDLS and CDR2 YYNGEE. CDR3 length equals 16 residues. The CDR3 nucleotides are TGTGCCAGCAGCCACCCCCCCCCGGGGGAAGCCAACGTCCTGACTTTC. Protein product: CASSHPPPGEANVLTF.

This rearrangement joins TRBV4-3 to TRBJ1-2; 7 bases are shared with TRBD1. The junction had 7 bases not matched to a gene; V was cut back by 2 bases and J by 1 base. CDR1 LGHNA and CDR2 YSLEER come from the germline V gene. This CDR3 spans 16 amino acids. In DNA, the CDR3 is TGCGCCAGCAGCCAAAAGTCCCGGGACAGTAACTATGGCTACACCTTC. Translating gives CASSQKSRDSNYGYTF.

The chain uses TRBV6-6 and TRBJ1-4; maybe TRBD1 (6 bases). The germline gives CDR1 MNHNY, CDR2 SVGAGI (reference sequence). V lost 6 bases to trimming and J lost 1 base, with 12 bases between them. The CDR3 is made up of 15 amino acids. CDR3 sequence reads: CASRPIRGTNEKLFF. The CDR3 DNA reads TGTGCCAGCAGACCTATCAGGGGAACTAATGAAAAACTGTTTTTT.

The CDR3 here is CASGLGTSTDTQYF. The CDR3 DNA sequence: TGTGCTAGTGGTTTGGGGACAAGCACAGATACGCAGTATTTT. The chain links TRBV12-5 to TRBJ2-3, with D perhaps matching TRBD1 (5 bases). The V and J ends lost 1 base and 0 bases respectively, with 5 bases between them. This CDR3 contains 14 residues. Germline V CDR1 and CDR2: LGHNT, FRNRAP.

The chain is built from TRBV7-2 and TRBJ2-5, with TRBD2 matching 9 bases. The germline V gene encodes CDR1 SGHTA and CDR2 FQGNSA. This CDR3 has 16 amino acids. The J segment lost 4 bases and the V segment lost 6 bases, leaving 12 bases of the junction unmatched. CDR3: CASSRGAGGPSETQYF. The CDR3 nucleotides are TGTGCCAGCAGTCGGGGGGCGGGAGGGCCCTCAGAGACCCAGTACTTC.

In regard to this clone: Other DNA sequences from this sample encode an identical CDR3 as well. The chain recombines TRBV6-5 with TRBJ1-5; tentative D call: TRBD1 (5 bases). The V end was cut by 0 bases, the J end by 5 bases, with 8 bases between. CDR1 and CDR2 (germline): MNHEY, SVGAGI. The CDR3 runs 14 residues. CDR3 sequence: CASSYSGGDQPQHF. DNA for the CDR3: TGTGCCAGCAGTTACTCGGGGGGGGATCAGCCCCAGCATTTT.

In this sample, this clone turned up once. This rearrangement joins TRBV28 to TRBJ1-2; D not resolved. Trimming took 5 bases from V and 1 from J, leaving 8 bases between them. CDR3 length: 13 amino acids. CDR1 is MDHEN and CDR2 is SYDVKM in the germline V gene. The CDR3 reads CASSKRNNYGYTF. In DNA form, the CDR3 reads TGTGCCAGCAGTAAGAGGAATAACTATGGCTACACCTTC.

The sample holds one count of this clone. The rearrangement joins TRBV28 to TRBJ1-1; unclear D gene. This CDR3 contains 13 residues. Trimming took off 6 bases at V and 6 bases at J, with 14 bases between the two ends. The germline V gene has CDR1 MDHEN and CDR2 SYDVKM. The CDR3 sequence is CASSPGMVAEAFF. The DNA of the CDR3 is TGTGCCAGCAGCCCCGGGATGGTGGCTGAAGCTTTCTTT.